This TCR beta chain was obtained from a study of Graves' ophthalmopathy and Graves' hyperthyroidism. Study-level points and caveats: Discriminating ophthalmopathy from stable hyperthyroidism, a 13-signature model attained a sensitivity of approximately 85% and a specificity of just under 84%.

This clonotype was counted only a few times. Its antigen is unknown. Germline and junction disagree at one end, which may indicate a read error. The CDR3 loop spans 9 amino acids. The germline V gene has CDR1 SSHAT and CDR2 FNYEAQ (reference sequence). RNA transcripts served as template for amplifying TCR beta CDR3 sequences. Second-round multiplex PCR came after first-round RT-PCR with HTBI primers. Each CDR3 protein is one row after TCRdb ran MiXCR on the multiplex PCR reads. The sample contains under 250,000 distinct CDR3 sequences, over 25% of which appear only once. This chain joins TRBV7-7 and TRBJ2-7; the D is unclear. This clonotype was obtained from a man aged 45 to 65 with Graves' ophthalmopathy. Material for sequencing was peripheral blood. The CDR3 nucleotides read TGTGCTAGCAGCCAGCGCCCGTACTTC. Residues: CASSQRPYF.